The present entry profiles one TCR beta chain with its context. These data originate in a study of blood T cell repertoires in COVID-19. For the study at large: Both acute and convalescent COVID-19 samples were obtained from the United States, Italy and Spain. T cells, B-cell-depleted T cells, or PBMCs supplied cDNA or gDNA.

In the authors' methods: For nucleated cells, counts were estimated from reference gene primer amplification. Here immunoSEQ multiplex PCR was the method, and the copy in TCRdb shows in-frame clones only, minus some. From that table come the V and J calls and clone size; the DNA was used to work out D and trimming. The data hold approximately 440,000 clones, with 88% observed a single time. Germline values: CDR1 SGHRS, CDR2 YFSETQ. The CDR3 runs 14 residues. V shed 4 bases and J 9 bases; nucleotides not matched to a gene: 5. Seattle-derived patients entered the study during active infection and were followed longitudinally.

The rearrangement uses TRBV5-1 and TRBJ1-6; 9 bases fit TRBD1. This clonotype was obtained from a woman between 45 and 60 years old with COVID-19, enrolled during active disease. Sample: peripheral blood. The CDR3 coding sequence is TGCGCCAGCAGCCCCGGACAGGGGCGTTCACCCCTCCACTTT. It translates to CASSPGQGRSPLHF. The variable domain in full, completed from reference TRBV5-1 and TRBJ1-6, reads KAGVTQTPRYLIKTRGQQVTLSCSPISGHRSVSWYQQTPGQGLQFLFEYFSETQRNKGNFPGRFSGRQFSNSRSEMNVSTLELGDSALYLCASSPGQGRSPLHFGNGTRLTVT.